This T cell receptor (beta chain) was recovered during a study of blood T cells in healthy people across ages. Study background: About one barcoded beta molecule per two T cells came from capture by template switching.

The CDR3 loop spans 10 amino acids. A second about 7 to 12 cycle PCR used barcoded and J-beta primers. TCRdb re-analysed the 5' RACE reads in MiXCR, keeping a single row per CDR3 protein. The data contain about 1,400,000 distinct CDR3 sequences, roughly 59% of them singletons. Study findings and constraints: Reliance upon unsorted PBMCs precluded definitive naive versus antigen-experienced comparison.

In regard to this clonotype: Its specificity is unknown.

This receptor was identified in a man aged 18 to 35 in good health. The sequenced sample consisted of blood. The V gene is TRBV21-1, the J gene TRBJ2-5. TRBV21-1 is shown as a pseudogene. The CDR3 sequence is CASSKKEQYF. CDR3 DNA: TGTGCCAGCAGCAAAAAAGAGCAGTACTTC.